A single sample gave rise to the 24 T cell receptor beta chains below, sequenced in a study of Ad26.COV2.S vaccination and SARS-CoV-2 variants. Using immunoSEQ multiplex PCR, the repertoire was profiled, and TCRdb retains in-frame clones only, with some absent. The sample has about 350,000 clones; about nine tenths are singletons. Noted treatment: about 20 received Ad26.COV2.S at low or high dose, single or two shots; about five received placebo; per-sample allocation not given. All samples were drawn on day 63, counting from the first vaccine or placebo injection. The specimen comprised peripheral blood, sampled in a trial of Ad26.COV2.S vaccine versus placebo. Receptors originate from a person aged 18-65 years who received the Ad26.COV2.S COVID-19 vaccine or a placebo.

The chain couples TRBV6-1 to TRBJ1-5; D not resolved. This CDR3 contains 14 residues. In germline, CDR1 is MNHNS, CDR2 SASEGT. Trimming shortened V by 1 base and J by 5 bases, and 9 bases separated the two germline ends. CDR3 in amino acids: CASSEGGIYQPQHF. The CDR3 DNA follows: TGTGCCAGCAGTGAAGGAGGGATCTATCAGCCCCAGCATTTT.

This chain joins TRBV6-2 or TRBV6-3 and TRBJ2-7; D not certain. CDR1 is MNHEY, CDR2 SVGEGT, per germline. The CDR3 is made up of 12 amino acids. V lost 0 bases, J lost 9 bases, and 9 bases lay in between. This CDR3 is CASSYSTPGQYF. The CDR3, as DNA: TGTGCCAGCAGTTACTCGACCCCGGGGCAGTACTTC.

V gene TRBV6-5 combines with J gene TRBJ2-7, with D possibly being TRBD2 (5 bases). CDR1 and CDR2 from the germline V gene are MNHEY and SVGAGI. There are 12 residues in the CDR3. V lost 6 bases, J lost 4 bases, and 10 bases lay in between. This CDR3 reads CASRKTGYEQYF. The CDR3 DNA sequence: TGTGCCAGCAGAAAGACGGGGTACGAGCAGTACTTC.

The chain is built from TRBV18 and TRBJ1-5; 7 nucleotides line up with TRBD1. The CDR3 has 16 residues. The V gene end was trimmed by 3 bases and the J gene end by 2 bases; junction bases not matched to a gene: 7. In germline, CDR1 is KGHSH, CDR2 LQKENI. DNA of the CDR3: TGTGCCAGCTCACCCAGGGGGGGGAGCGGCAATCAGCCCCAGCATTTT. Its protein is CASSPRGGSGNQPQHF.

The chain couples TRBV27 to TRBJ2-3; D may match TRBD1 or TRBD2 (6 bases each). CDR1 and CDR2 from the germline V gene are MNHEY and SMNVEV (reference sequence). The CDR3 is 15 amino acids. Trimming left V 7 bases short and J 3 bases short, with 17 bases between. CDR3 in DNA: TGTGCCAGCAACGGTGGGGGGCTGAGAACAGATACGCAGTATTTT. This sequence encodes CASNGGGLRTDTQYF.

The chain is built from TRBV27 and TRBJ1-4, with 7 bases that match TRBD1. Trimming at V came to 3 bases and at J to 6 bases, leaving 16 bases not matched to a gene. This CDR3 has 18 amino acids. Germline CDR1 is MNHEY and CDR2 is SMNVEV (reference sequence). The CDR3 region has the DNA TGTGCCAGCAGTTTCCGACGGTGGGGAGGGGGCGCTGATGAAAAACTGTTTTTT. It codes for CASSFRRWGGGADEKLFF.

This clone turned up a few times. The V call is TRBV2, the J call TRBJ1-2, with 7 nucleotides matching TRBD1. The CDR3 is made up of 14 amino acids. The junction had 9 bases not matched to a gene; V was cut back by 7 bases and J by 4 bases. Looked up from germline, CDR1 is SNHLY and CDR2 is FYNNEI. CDR3 residues: CASKTTGDGYGYTF. For the CDR3, the DNA is TGTGCCAGCAAGACCACAGGGGACGGCTATGGCTACACCTTC.

The V and J genes are TRBV5-4 and TRBJ2-5; D is unresolved. CDR1 and CDR2 (germline): SGHNT, YYREEE (reference sequence). The V gene lost 4 bases and the J gene lost 5 bases, with 18 bases spanning the gap. The CDR3 spans 15 residues. CDR3 coding DNA: TGTGCCAGCAGCGCTCGATCCCGGAGTGGGGAGACCCAGTACTTC. Protein product: CASSARSRSGETQYF.

The chain carries TRBV10-3 and TRBJ1-6, with D possibly being TRBD1 (6 bases). The ends were cut back, 6 bases at V and 7 bases at J, with 10 bases in the middle. CDR1 ENHRY and CDR2 SYGVKD come from the germline V gene. This CDR3 contains 13 residues. DNA of the CDR3: TGTGCCATCAGCCCAGGGGTCAATTCACCCCTCCACTTT. Translating it yields CAISPGVNSPLHF.

The chain couples TRBV6-2 or TRBV6-3 to TRBJ1-1, with D hard to call. Germline-derived CDR1 and CDR2 are MNHEY and SVGEGT. Trimming pared 6 bases from V and 1 base from J, leaving 18 bases between. The CDR3 runs 16 residues. The CDR3 DNA reads TGTGCCAGCAGCCTACCTGAGGAGATCGGGAACACTGAAGCTTTCTTT. Translated, it gives CASSLPEEIGNTEAFF.

The chain links TRBV7-3 to TRBJ2-2; the match to TRBD2 covers 7 bases. Germline lookup yields CDR1 SGHTA and CDR2 FQGTGA. The CDR3 spans 14 residues. V gave up 5 bases and J gave up 2 bases; unmatched junction bases: 2. The CDR3 bases are TGTGCCAGCAGCCCGGGACTAAACACCGGGGAGCTGTTTTTT. Translating gives CASSPGLNTGELFF. Combining the CDR3 with reference TRBV7-3 and TRBJ2-2 gives the whole variable domain GAGVSQTPSNKVTEKGKYVELRCDPISGHTALYWYRQSLGQGPEFLIYFQGTGAADDSGLPNDRFFAVRPEGSVSTLKIQRTERGDSAVYLCASSPGLNTGELFFGEGSRLTVL.

The V gene is TRBV5-1, the J gene TRBJ2-7, with 11 positions matching TRBD1. The CDR3 covers 15 residues. With 6 bases clipped from V and 1 base from J, the junction kept 6 bases outside the gene matches. Looked up from germline, CDR1 is SGHRS and CDR2 is YFSETQ. Written as DNA, the CDR3 is TGCGCCAGCAATATCGGGACAGGGGGTTCCTACGAGCAGTACTTC. It specifies CASNIGTGGSYEQYF.

The chain is built from TRBV28 and TRBJ2-3; weak D call: TRBD1 (5 bases). V gave up 6 bases and J gave up 1 base, with 26 bases separating them. Germline assignment: CDR1 MDHEN and CDR2 SYDVKM. The CDR3 extends over 19 amino acids. DNA for the CDR3: TGTGCCAGCAGCACAACTTCAGGGTTTATGGGGTCGGGCACAGATACGCAGTATTTT. Translated, it gives CASSTTSGFMGSGTDTQYF.

By share, this clone ranks as large (0.1 to 1%). The chain combines TRBV13 with TRBJ2-5; the D gene is possibly TRBD1 (6 bases). Germline assignment: CDR1 PRHDT and CDR2 FYEKMQ (reference sequence). The CDR3 extends over 16 amino acids. The V gene lost 5 bases and the J gene lost 2 bases, with 18 bases spanning the gap. The CDR3 DNA sequence: TGTGCCAGCAGCCTGAGGGGGTGGGTCCTACAAGAGACCCAGTACTTC. Translating it yields CASSLRGWVLQETQYF.

This sequence joins TRBV9 and TRBJ2-7; 12 nucleotides align to TRBD2. The CDR3 runs 15 residues. V lost 4 bases and J lost 4; bases outside the gene matches: 6. Germline-derived CDR1 and CDR2 are SGDLS and YYNGEE. CDR3 bases: TGTGCCAGCAGCCCTTGGACTAGCGGGGTTTACGAGCAGTACTTC. Translated: CASSPWTSGVYEQYF. Using reference TRBV9 and TRBJ2-7 for the parts outside the CDR3, the full variable domain is DSGVTQTPKHLITATGQRVTLRCSPRSGDLSVYWYQQSLDQGLQFLIQYYNGEERAKGNILERFSAQQFPDLHSELNLSSLELGDSALYFCASSPWTSGVYEQYFGPGTRLTVT.

This chain joins TRBV30 and TRBJ1-2; no firm D call. This CDR3 comprises 13 residues. With 1 base removed from V and 4 bases from J, the gap between germline ends came to 10 bases. Germline-derived CDR1 and CDR2 are GTSNPN and SVGIG (reference sequence). Here the CDR3 reads CAWSGNGFYGYTF. As DNA, the CDR3 is TGTGCCTGGAGTGGAAACGGATTCTATGGCTACACCTTC.

A remark on this clone: The identical CDR3 is also encoded by other nucleotide sequences in the sample. The chain carries TRBV18 and TRBJ1-5; 7 bases are a match to TRBD1. V was clipped by 3 bases and J by 2 bases; unmatched bases: 1. The germline gives CDR1 KGHSH, CDR2 LQKENI. The CDR3 runs 14 residues. This chain's CDR3 is CASSPTGGNQPQHF. CDR3 DNA sequence: TGTGCCAGCTCACCTACAGGGGGCAATCAGCCCCAGCATTTT.

The J gene is TRBJ1-2, the V gene TRBV6-5; TRBD1 might be the D (5 bases). This CDR3 is 14 amino acids long. Germline CDR1 reads MNHEY; CDR2 reads SVGAGI. Trimming took off 6 bases at V and 4 bases at J, with 15 bases between the two ends. CDR3 protein: CASRSGPPVYGYTF. The CDR3 DNA is TGTGCCAGCAGATCGGGACCCCCAGTCTATGGCTACACCTTC.

The chain has TRBV10-3 and TRBJ2-2, with D possibly matching TRBD1 (5 bases). CDR1 is ENHRY, CDR2 SYGVKD, per germline. Trimming removed 0 bases from V and 1 base from J, with 9 bases in between. The CDR3 covers 16 residues. The CDR3 coding sequence is TGTGCCATCAGTGAGTCGTTACAGGTGAACACCGGGGAGCTGTTTTTT. Amino acid sequence: CAISESLQVNTGELFF.

The rearrangement joins TRBV7-3 to TRBJ2-6, with 7 bases aligning to TRBD1. V trimming: 4 bases; J trimming: 0 bases; junction bases outside the gene matches: 9. This CDR3 is built from 18 residues. Germline CDR1 and CDR2: SGHTA and FQGTGA. The CDR3 DNA reads as TGTGCCAGCAGCTGGTACGGGGCAGGGGGCTCTGGGGCCAACGTCCTGACTTTC. Translated: CASSWYGAGGSGANVLTF.

The chain uses TRBV24-1 and TRBJ2-1, with TRBD1 matching 9 bases. This CDR3 has 16 residues. Trimming removed 9 bases from V and 5 bases from J; junction bases left unmatched: 13. The germline gives CDR1 KGHDR, CDR2 SFDVKD. For the CDR3, the DNA is TGTGCCACCTCTGGGACAGGGACCCCGAAGGACAATGAGCAGTTCTTC. Its translation is CATSGTGTPKDNEQFF.

The chain carries TRBV10-3 and TRBJ2-7; D is uncertain. The CDR3 covers 13 residues. The germline V gene encodes CDR1 ENHRY and CDR2 SYGVKD. Trimming shortened V by 8 bases and J by 2 bases, and 13 bases separated the two germline ends. CDR3 loop: CAIGGGGTYEQYF. CDR3 DNA: TGTGCCATCGGCGGTGGCGGAACCTACGAGCAGTACTTC.

V is TRBV9 and J is TRBJ2-1; 10 bases agree with TRBD2. Trimming cost V 2 bases and J 3 bases; bases outside gene matches: 17. CDR3 length equals 20 residues. Per the germline V gene, CDR1 is SGDLS and CDR2 is YYNGEE. Here the CDR3 DNA reads TGTGCCAGCAGCGTCGGTGTTTGGAGCGGGAGGGGCGTCGGCTACAATGAGCAGTTCTTC. As protein: CASSVGVWSGRGVGYNEQFF. The full variable domain, in which reference TRBV9 and TRBJ2-1 provide the parts outside the CDR3, is DSGVTQTPKHLITATGQRVTLRCSPRSGDLSVYWYQQSLDQGLQFLIQYYNGEERAKGNILERFSAQQFPDLHSELNLSSLELGDSALYFCASSVGVWSGRGVGYNEQFFGPGTRLTVL.

The chain recombines TRBV5-4 with TRBJ2-2; TRBD1 might be the D (6 bases). The CDR3 contains 15 residues. Trimming cost V 3 bases and J 7 bases, with 16 bases left between them. Per the germline V gene, CDR1 is SGHNT and CDR2 is YYREEE (reference sequence). CDR3 nucleotide sequence: TGTGCCAGCAGCTCGAACTTACAGGGTCACGGGGAGCTGTTTTTT. Amino acid sequence: CASSSNLQGHGELFF.